This T cell receptor beta chain came from a study of vaccination effects on CD4 cells after COVID-19 (dated by TCRdb to the early 2020s). Study-wide context: Post-vaccine samples across the study were collected a median of 72 days after the second dose, with a range of 14 to 241. Cultures from other donors in the study were sequenced using the Oncomine TCR Beta short-read assay on an Illumina iSeq 100. The study compared SARS-CoV-2 spike-specific CD4+ TCR repertoires before and after mRNA vaccination in COVID-19 convalescent patients and infection-naive vaccine recipients. The full study included 9 to 10 COVID-19 convalescent patients and several SARS-CoV-2-naive healthy vaccine recipients.

This clone was recorded a few times. Its antigen is unknown. It has no much larger one-base neighbor in the sample; base qualities were not kept. What the research found in general, with its limitations: The study was limited by a small number of convalescent patients and lacked early post-infection timepoints. Among healthy vaccine recipients, nearly all vaccine-induced clones were SARS-CoV-2 mono-reactive, and just 1 of 255 was cross-reactive with common cold coronaviruses. Clones induced by infection and clones induced by vaccination both contracted markedly at late timepoints after vaccination, which fits with T cell responses waning over time.

V loses 3 bases at its end and J loses 7 bases; junction bases beyond the gene matches: 10. The germline V gene encodes CDR1 DFQATT and CDR2 SNEGSKA (reference sequence). Its CDR3 holds 14 amino acids, cysteine through phenylalanine. The retained sequence is limited to the CDR3, 42 bases, with the frame set at the first base. To identify antigen-specific CD4+ T cell clonotypes by their expansion, the ViraFEST assay first stimulated PBMC with viral peptide pools and then applied TCR sequencing. After less than eleven days of culture, CD4+ T cells were isolated with the EasySep CD4+ T cell isolation kit. Each participant received two doses of an mRNA SARS-CoV-2 vaccine, either BNT162b2 or mRNA-1273. The absence of prior SARS-CoV-2 infection in healthy vaccine recipients was confirmed by negative nucleocapsid antibodies before and after vaccination. A few million PBMC per well were cultured with around 9.8 ug/ml peptides in IMDM containing approximately 4.7% human AB serum, approximately 10 IU/ml IL-2 and gentamicin. On days 3 and 7, half of the culture medium was replaced with fresh IL-2-containing medium. Unless otherwise noted, each peptide stimulation condition was cultured in triplicate wells. Using Ficoll-Paque Plus gradient centrifugation, PBMC were separated from whole blood and then either used fresh or cryopreserved at -140C. The overlapping peptide pools covered the spike proteins of SARS-CoV-2 and of the common cold coronaviruses HCoV-NL63, HCoV-OC43 and HCoV-229E. Genomic DNA was extracted from cultured CD4+ T cells with the QIAamp micro DNA kit.

Library preparation was by the immunoSEQ multiplex PCR assay. DNA from the CD4+ T cells that had been cultured and isolated underwent TCR beta CDR3 sequencing. On the study's bioinformatics: Non-productive TCR sequences were discarded, and reads were trimmed to the CDR3 region, with only CDR3s of 7 or more amino acids retained. The MANAFEST web app was used to pick out antigen-specific clonotypes by comparing their expansion in peptide wells with that in reference cultures. Positive clones required FDR<0.05 expansion versus reference and all other wells, odds ratio above 5, and frequency above 0.1% in two replicate wells. A clonotype was called cross-reactive if it was significantly expanded both in SARS-CoV-2 spike wells and in at least one common cold coronavirus spike condition. Levenshtein distance calculated with the stringdist R package was used to assess CDR3 similarity, and unrooted trees were constructed with ape in R 3.6.1. TCRdb provides this immuneACCESS table in a form limited to in-frame rearrangements. Some clones are lacking; in checked studies, under half of them reflect an unresolved V gene, and why the rest are absent is not known. That table furnishes V, J and clone size, whereas the DNA furnished D and trimming. This sample comprises 30,000 to 40,000 clones, under 75% of them detected only once. The top ten clones comprise 9% to 15% of the sample.

The rearranged segments are TRBV20-1 and TRBJ1-2, with 8 bases matching TRBD1. The sequence derives from a human donor who received a COVID-19 vaccine. The source was CD4+ T cells from PBMCs cultured with HCoV-229E spike peptides, collected after COVID-19 vaccination. This specimen's cell subset or site label, interpreted: HCoV-229E spike overlapping peptide pool stimulation. The nucleotides read TGCAGTGCTAGTCAGGGGGCTGGCCTGGGTGGCTACACCTTC. It codes for CSASQGAGLGGYTF.